The 17 T cell receptor beta chains reported below all come from one sample, sequenced in a study of blood T cell repertoires in COVID-19. Sequencing was performed with immunoSEQ multiplex PCR; in TCRdb, only in-frame clones are kept and a portion is missing. The sample carries over 100,000 clones, 80% recorded once. The sample comprised peripheral blood. These receptors were collected from a man aged 60-69 years with active or convalescent COVID-19.

J is TRBJ1-2 and V is TRBV2; 10 bases match TRBD1. CDR1 and CDR2 from the germline V gene are SNHLY and FYNNEI. There are 13 residues in the CDR3. V shed 6 bases and J 8 bases; nucleotides not matched to a gene: 6. The CDR3 DNA reads as TGTGCCAGCAGCGGTGACAGGGGGCGAGGCTACACCTTC. As protein: CASSGDRGRGYTF.

The CDR3 coding sequence is TGTGCCAGCAGCCCCCCAGAGAACACTGAAGCTTTCTTT. As protein: CASSPPENTEAFF. V usage is TRBV3-1 (or the pseudogene TRBV3-2) and J usage is TRBJ1-1; D gene uncertain. Germline CDR1 is LGHDT and CDR2 is YNNKEL (reference sequence). The CDR3 sequence is 13 residues long. V gave up 4 bases and J gave up 1 base, with 7 bases separating them.

This clone was counted between two and nine times. The chain links TRBV10-3 to TRBJ1-1; a possible D gene is TRBD1 (5 bases). Germline lookup yields CDR1 ENHRY and CDR2 SYGVKD. V was cut by 4 bases and J by 4 bases, with 10 bases left in between. The CDR3 spans 13 residues. Here the CDR3 DNA reads TGTGCCATCAGTGGGATCGGGGGCACTGAAGCTTTCTTT. It codes for CAISGIGGTEAFF.

This clone has more than one count but fewer than ten. The chain uses TRBV7-3 and TRBJ2-3; the D gene is possibly TRBD2 (6 bases). CDR1 and CDR2 from the germline V gene are SGHTA and FQGTGA. CDR3 length: 13 amino acids. Trimming took 5 bases from V and 8 from J, leaving 14 bases between them. CDR3 amino acids: CASSLYEAGTQYF. CDR3 nucleotide sequence: TGTGCCAGCAGCCTATACGAAGCGGGTACGCAGTATTTT.

This clone was picked up a small number of times. The same CDR3 also results from other DNA sequences found in this sample. This chain links TRBV7-9 with TRBJ2-3, with a possible D match to TRBD2 (5 bases). Germline values: CDR1 SEHNR, CDR2 FQNEAQ (reference sequence). The CDR3 covers 14 residues. Trimming took off 5 bases at V and 0 bases at J, with 9 bases between the two ends. The CDR3 region is CASSLEGSTDTQYF. The CDR3 DNA sequence: TGTGCCAGCAGCCTCGAGGGAAGCACAGATACGCAGTATTTT.

The chain couples TRBV7-9 to TRBJ1-5; 8 bases map to TRBD1. Germline trimming cut 5 bases from V and 2 bases from J; bases unmatched to any gene: 5. This CDR3 region has 15 residues. The germline gives CDR1 SEHNR, CDR2 FQNEAQ (reference sequence). As DNA, the CDR3 is TGTGCCAGCAGCGCCAGGGGGCAGGGCAATCAGCCCCAGCATTTT. It is translated as CASSARGQGNQPQHF.

The rearrangement uses TRBV19 and TRBJ2-1; weak D call: TRBD2 (6 bases). This CDR3 is built from 15 residues. Trimming took off 5 bases at V and 16 bases at J, with 27 bases between the two ends. Germline CDR1 reads LNHDA; CDR2 reads SQIVND (reference sequence). The CDR3 loop is CASSSRLSGFPGVFF. The CDR3 DNA follows: TGTGCCAGTAGTTCCCGACTTAGCGGATTTCCCGGGGTTTTCTTC.

The chain uses TRBV19 and TRBJ2-4; the match to TRBD1 covers 8 bases. Germline V CDR1 and CDR2: LNHDA, SQIVND (reference sequence). J was trimmed by 8 bases and V by 3 bases; bases with no gene match: 6. The CDR3 sequence is 14 residues long. CDR3 sequence (DNA): TGTGCCAGTAGTATTTCTGGGACAGGCGACATTCAGTACTTC. It codes for CASSISGTGDIQYF.

The chain recombines TRBV7-9 with TRBJ1-2; no reliable D call. CDR3 length equals 14 residues. CDR1 is SEHNR and CDR2 is FQNEAQ in the germline V gene (reference sequence). V shed 0 bases and J shed 2 bases, with 7 bases lying between them. CDR3 bases: TGTGCCAGCAGCTTAGCGGCGGTAAACTATGGCTACACCTTC. Amino acids: CASSLAAVNYGYTF.

This clone was picked up one time. The chain is built from TRBV7-3 and TRBJ2-1, with TRBD1 as a possible D gene (6 bases). The CDR3 is 14 amino acids. Germline CDR1 and CDR2: SGHTA and FQGTGA. Trimming took off 0 bases at V and 4 bases at J, with 7 bases between the two ends. The CDR3 DNA reads as TGTGCCAGCAGCTTAACAGGGGGATACAATGAGCAGTTCTTC. This codes for CASSLTGGYNEQFF.

This clone was observed a handful of times. The chain recombines TRBV28 with TRBJ2-5; D perhaps matches TRBD2 (5 bases). CDR3 length: 14 residues. The V and J ends lost 2 bases and 4 bases respectively, with 11 bases between them. Germline V gene sequence: CDR1 MDHEN, CDR2 SYDVKM. Written as DNA, the CDR3 is TGTGCCAGCAGTTTACGTTATCGGGGAGAGACCCAGTACTTC. Translation gives CASSLRYRGETQYF. The full variable domain, with the rest looked up from reference TRBV28 and TRBJ2-5, is DVKVTQSSRYLVKRTGEKVFLECVQDMDHENMFWYRQDPGLGLRLIYFSYDVKMKEKGDIPEGYSVSREKKERFSLILESASTNQTSMYLCASSLRYRGETQYFGPGTRLLVL.

The chain joins TRBV19 to TRBJ2-5; 8 nucleotides match TRBD1. The V gene's germline CDR1 is LNHDA and CDR2 SQIVND (reference sequence). V trimming: 3 bases; J trimming: 4 bases; junction bases outside the gene matches: 7. The CDR3 has 15 amino acids. CDR3: CASSMGTGFLETQYF. In nucleotides, the CDR3 is TGTGCCAGTAGTATGGGGACAGGTTTTTTAGAGACCCAGTACTTC.

The chain recombines TRBV3-1 (or the pseudogene TRBV3-2) with TRBJ1-4; D might be TRBD1 (6 bases). The CDR3 spans 16 residues. V lost 0 bases and J 10 bases, leaving 18 bases between the germline ends. Looked up from germline, CDR1 is LGHDT and CDR2 is YNNKEL (reference sequence). The CDR3 spells CASSQDGGGRRGKLFF. In nucleotides, the CDR3 is TGTGCCAGCAGCCAAGATGGTGGGGGCCGGCGCGGAAAACTGTTTTTT.

The chain carries TRBV5-4 and TRBJ2-1, with D unclear. Deletions cut 4 bases from V and 2 bases from J, with 4 bases between. Per germline, CDR1 SGHNT and CDR2 YYREEE (reference sequence). The CDR3 length is 12 residues. The CDR3 sequence is CASSNTYNEQFF. The DNA for the CDR3 is TGTGCCAGCAGCAATACCTACAATGAGCAGTTCTTC.

This sequence joins TRBV27 and TRBJ2-5; D is perhaps TRBD1 (6 bases). V lost 7 bases to trimming and J lost 2 bases, with 11 bases between them. CDR1 MNHEY and CDR2 SMNVEV come from the germline V gene (reference sequence). The CDR3 is made up of 13 amino acids. CDR3: CASKDRLQETQYF. CDR3 nucleotides: TGTGCCAGCAAGGACAGACTACAAGAGACCCAGTACTTC.

This sequence joins TRBV5-5 and TRBJ2-3, with 9 bases fitting TRBD2. This CDR3 contains 16 residues. Germline V gene data show CDR1 as SGHKS and CDR2 as YYEKEE (reference sequence). J lost 1 base, V lost 4 bases, and 7 bases had no gene match. CDR3 residues: CASSLASGKGTDTQYF. DNA of the CDR3: TGTGCCAGCAGCCTAGCTAGCGGGAAAGGCACAGATACGCAGTATTTT.

This sequence joins TRBV12-3 or TRBV12-4 and TRBJ2-3; D gene uncertain. V lost 6 bases and J 6 bases, leaving 13 bases between the germline ends. The CDR3 runs 13 residues. In nucleotides, the CDR3 is TGTGCCAGCAGCCCTACCCCCTGGGATACGCAGTATTTT. Translated: CASSPTPWDTQYF.